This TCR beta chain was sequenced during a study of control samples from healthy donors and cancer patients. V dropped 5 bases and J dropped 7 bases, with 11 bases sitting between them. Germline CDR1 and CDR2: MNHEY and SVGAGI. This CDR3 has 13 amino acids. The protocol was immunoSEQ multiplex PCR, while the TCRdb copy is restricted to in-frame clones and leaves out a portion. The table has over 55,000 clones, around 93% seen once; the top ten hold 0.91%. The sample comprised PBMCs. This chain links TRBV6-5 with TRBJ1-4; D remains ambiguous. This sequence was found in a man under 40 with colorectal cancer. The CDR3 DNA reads TGTGCCAGCAGTCGAGCCCAGGTTGAAAAACTGTTTTTT. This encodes CASSRAQVEKLFF.